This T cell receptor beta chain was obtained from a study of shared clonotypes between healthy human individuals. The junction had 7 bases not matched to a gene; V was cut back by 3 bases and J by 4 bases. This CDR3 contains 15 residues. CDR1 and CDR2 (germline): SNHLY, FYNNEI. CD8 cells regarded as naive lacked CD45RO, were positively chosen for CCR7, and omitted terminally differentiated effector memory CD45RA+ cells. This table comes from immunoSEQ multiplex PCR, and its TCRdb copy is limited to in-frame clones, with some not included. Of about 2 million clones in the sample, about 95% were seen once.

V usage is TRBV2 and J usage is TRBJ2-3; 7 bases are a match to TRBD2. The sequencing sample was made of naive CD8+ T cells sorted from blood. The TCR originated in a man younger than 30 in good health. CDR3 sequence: CASSDGLGWADTQYF. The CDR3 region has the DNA TGTGCCAGCAGTGACGGACTAGGCTGGGCAGATACGCAGTATTTT.